Below, 8 T cell receptor beta chains from the same sample are listed, as sequenced in a study of cytomegalovirus exposure and HLA in healthy donors. The PCR employed 60 Vbeta primers together with 13 Jbeta primers. The data were produced by immunoSEQ multiplex PCR, yet TCRdb's version contains in-frame clones alone and is incomplete. The table has around 140,000 clones, roughly 82% seen once; the top ten hold roughly 3.2%. Sequencing used PBMCs. These receptors were obtained from a man aged 18 to 35 in good health and CMV-seropositive.

This clone was counted only a few times. The chain employs TRBV6-6 and TRBJ1-5, with a weak D call TRBD1 (6 bases). CDR1 and CDR2 from the germline V gene are MNHNY and SVGAGI (reference sequence). Trimming cost V 8 bases and J 4 bases, with 6 bases left between them. The CDR3 is 11 residues long. CDR3 loop: CASGTNQPQHF. In DNA, the CDR3 is TGTGCCAGCGGGACAAATCAGCCCCAGCATTTT.

This clone has a handful of counts. J is TRBJ2-1 and V is TRBV10-2; maybe TRBD2 (6 bases). Trimming shortened V by 3 bases and J by 9 bases, and 12 bases separated the two germline ends. Per germline, CDR1 WSHSY and CDR2 SAAADI. CDR3 length: 13 residues. The CDR3 spells CASSDVGTLEQFF. The CDR3 DNA is TGCGCCAGCAGTGATGTAGGGACTCTTGAGCAGTTCTTC.

The rearrangement joins TRBV28 to TRBJ2-1; 11 nucleotides line up with TRBD2. V was clipped by 5 bases and J by 3 bases; unmatched bases: 3. This CDR3 has 15 residues. Germline CDR1 MDHEN, CDR2 SYDVKM. In DNA form, the CDR3 reads TGTGCCAGCAGTACGGGACTAGCGGACTACAATGAGCAGTTCTTC. The encoded protein is CASSTGLADYNEQFF.

J is TRBJ2-5 and V is TRBV5-1, with 8 positions matching TRBD2. The CDR3 is 16 amino acids. Germline trimming cut 0 bases from V and 2 bases from J; bases unmatched to any gene: 6. In germline, CDR1 is SGHRS, CDR2 YFSETQ. The CDR3 reads CASSLAASGPQETQYF. In DNA form, the CDR3 reads TGCGCCAGCAGCTTGGCCGCTAGCGGGCCACAAGAGACCCAGTACTTC.

The rearrangement uses TRBV19 and TRBJ1-5; possible D gene TRBD1, 6 bases. CDR3 length: 14 amino acids. Trimming pared 2 bases from V and 10 bases from J, leaving 15 bases between. Germline lookup yields CDR1 LNHDA and CDR2 SQIVND (reference sequence). The CDR3 here is CASSIRTAFGPQHF. CDR3 sequence (DNA): TGTGCCAGTAGTATAAGGACAGCCTTCGGACCCCAGCATTTT.

This clone appeared once. The chain links TRBV6-1 to TRBJ1-5, with 9 positions matching TRBD1. From germline, CDR1 is MNHNS and CDR2 SASEGT. Losses at the gene ends were 3 bases for V and 0 bases for J; bases not matched to a gene: 12. The CDR3 runs to 19 residues. CDR3: CASSEGRTGVFHSNQPQHF. Written as DNA, the CDR3 is TGTGCCAGCAGTGAGGGAAGGACAGGGGTTTTTCATAGCAATCAGCCCCAGCATTTT.

The chain has TRBV2 and TRBJ1-4; 8 positions match TRBD1. Germline assignment: CDR1 SNHLY and CDR2 FYNNEI. After removal of 5 bases from V and 7 bases from J, the junction contained 9 bases not matched to a gene. This CDR3 region has 15 residues. CDR3 nucleotide sequence: TGTGCCAGCAGTTCCTCGACAGGGGATACTGAAAAACTGTTTTTT. Translated: CASSSSTGDTEKLFF.

The gene calls are TRBV27 and TRBJ2-1, with D perhaps TRBD1 (6 bases). Looked up from germline, CDR1 is MNHEY and CDR2 is SMNVEV (reference sequence). V lost 4 bases, J lost 6 bases, and 10 bases lay in between. The CDR3 is made up of 13 amino acids. The CDR3 region has the DNA TGTGCCAGCAGTTCGGGACATCCCAATGAGCAGTTCTTC. Translated, it gives CASSSGHPNEQFF.